This entry lists 29 T cell receptor beta chains sequenced from one sample in a study of T-cell memory formation after mild COVID-19. From the 5' RACE reads, TCRdb called clonotypes with MiXCR, one entry per CDR3 protein. The table shows approximately 150,000 distinct CDR3 sequences, with more than 12% occurring only once. The sequencing input was PBMCs or a T cell subset sorted from them (not recorded which). The receptors come from an adult woman who had mild COVID-19 (a few samples of this study predate the infection). Cell type and time point are not known.

Concerning this clonotype itself: Being one base from a much bigger clone, this may be a read error. The J gene is TRBJ1-5, the V gene TRBV30, with no clear D. Germline V CDR1 and CDR2: GTSNPN, SVGIG (reference sequence). The CDR3 length is 14 residues. CDR3: CAWGVGQSNSPQHF. In DNA form, the CDR3 reads TGTGCCTGGGGTGTAGGTCAATCGAATTCGCCCCAGCATTTT.

This clonotype has just a few counts. This chain joins TRBV10-3 and TRBJ2-2; 8 nucleotides match TRBD1. With 1 base clipped from V and 0 bases from J, the junction kept 4 bases outside the gene matches. Germline CDR1 is ENHRY and CDR2 is SYGVKD. This CDR3 contains 17 residues. The CDR3 DNA sequence: TGTGCCATCAGTGAGTTCACGGGACAGGCGAACACCGGGGAGCTGTTTTTT. It encodes CAISEFTGQANTGELFF.

This clonotype appeared a few times. The gene calls are TRBV7-8 and TRBJ2-6; tentative D call: TRBD1 (6 bases). The CDR3 spans 17 residues. Trimming shortened V by 7 bases and J by 2 bases, and 18 bases separated the two germline ends. Germline CDR1 SGHVS, CDR2 FQNEAQ. The CDR3 here is CASTLRLSGAGANVLTF. The CDR3 DNA sequence: TGTGCCAGCACCCTTAGACTTTCAGGGGCTGGGGCCAACGTCCTGACTTTC. Using reference TRBV7-8 and TRBJ2-6 for the parts outside the CDR3, the full variable domain is GAGVSQSPRYKVAKRGQDVALRCDPISGHVSLFWYQQALGQGPEFLTYFQNEAQLDKSGLPSDRFFAERPEGSVSTLKIQRTQQEDSAVYLCASTLRLSGAGANVLTFGAGSRLTVL.

This clonotype was counted only a few times. J is TRBJ2-7 and V is TRBV29-1, with D perhaps matching TRBD2 (6 bases). Trimming stripped 1 base from V and 3 bases from J, with 10 bases between. This CDR3 is 13 amino acids long. The V gene's germline CDR1 is SQVTM and CDR2 ANQGSEA. CDR3 DNA sequence: TGCAGCGTTGAAGGGGGGGTGGGCTACGAGCAGTACTTC. Translated, it gives CSVEGGVGYEQYF.

In this sample, this clonotype turned up many times. This chain links TRBV12-3 or TRBV12-4 with TRBJ2-1; weak D call: TRBD2 (6 bases). V lost 1 base, J lost 6 bases, and 13 bases lay in between. The CDR3 has 15 residues. Written as DNA, the CDR3 is TGTGCCAGCAGTTTAGGGGGGGAAGGCTTCAATGAGCAGTTCTTC. Protein product: CASSLGGEGFNEQFF.

This clonotype occurred a few times. V usage is TRBV5-1 and J usage is TRBJ1-2, with TRBD1 identical over 8 bases. The junction had 7 bases not matched to a gene; V was cut back by 5 bases and J by 7 bases. This CDR3 region has 13 residues. The germline CDR1 and CDR2 sequences are SGHRS and YFSETQ. The chain's CDR3 is CASRLGQGSGYTF. In DNA, the CDR3 is TGCGCCAGCAGACTCGGACAGGGCTCTGGCTACACCTTC.

As concerns this clonotype: At one end the junction does not follow the germline gene, possibly because of a read error. The gene calls are TRBV7-9 and TRBJ2-7; D gene uncertain. The germline CDR1 and CDR2 sequences are SEHNR and FQNEAQ (reference sequence). The CDR3 is made up of 13 amino acids. The DNA of the CDR3 is TGTGCTAGCAGCCTAGACGTGTGGTACGAGCAGTACTTC. It yields the protein CASSLDVWYEQYF.

This chain links TRBV29-1 with TRBJ2-4, with 9 bases that match TRBD2. The CDR3 spans 14 residues. CDR1 and CDR2 from the germline V gene are SQVTM and ANQGSEA. Trimming at V came to 5 bases and at J to 0 bases, leaving 2 bases not matched to a gene. The CDR3: CSVLAGIAKNIQYF. CDR3 coding DNA: TGCAGCGTTCTAGCGGGAATAGCCAAAAACATTCAGTACTTC.

The rearrangement uses TRBV6-2 or TRBV6-3 and TRBJ2-5, with 7 bases fitting TRBD2. The CDR3 consists of 15 residues. Germline CDR1 MNHEY, CDR2 SVGEGT. Trimming at V came to 0 bases and at J to 7 bases, leaving 8 bases not matched to a gene. The DNA for the CDR3 is TGTGCCAGCAGTTACTCCAGGACCTCGGGAGGGACCCAGTACTTC. This codes for CASSYSRTSGGTQYF.

This clonotype came up a few times. The chain is built from TRBV19 and TRBJ2-2; D not resolved. CDR3 length: 12 residues. Trimming pared 11 bases from V and 4 bases from J, leaving 11 bases between. In germline, CDR1 is LNHDA, CDR2 SQIVND (reference sequence). The CDR3, as DNA: TGTGCCGGTGGGGATGGCACCGGGGAGCTGTTTTTT. Protein product: CAGGDGTGELFF.

This chain joins TRBV19 and TRBJ2-5, with 9 bases aligning to TRBD1. CDR1 is LNHDA and CDR2 is SQIVND in the germline V gene (reference sequence). The V and J ends lost 8 bases and 5 bases, in that order; junction bases with no gene match: 18. CDR3 size: 17 residues. This chain's CDR3 is CASRADLRDRDTETQYF. The CDR3, as DNA: TGTGCCAGTCGCGCCGACCTGAGGGACAGGGACACGGAGACCCAGTACTTC.

The chain uses TRBV7-3 and TRBJ2-3; TRBD2 matches 8 bases. This CDR3 spans 15 amino acids. Germline V gene data show CDR1 as SGHTA and CDR2 as FQGTGA. V was clipped by 5 bases and J by 5 bases; unmatched bases: 9. Written as DNA, the CDR3 is TGTGCCAGCAGCCCCTTGGGCGGGGGGTTAGATACGCAGTATTTT. It is translated as CASSPLGGGLDTQYF.

This clonotype came up a few times. This chain uses TRBV18 with TRBJ2-1; 7 bases align to TRBD1. The germline V gene has CDR1 KGHSH and CDR2 LQKENI. Germline trimming cut 0 bases from V and 1 base from J; bases unmatched to any gene: 3. The CDR3 is 16 residues long. The CDR3 spells CASSPPGTESYNEQFF. In DNA form, the CDR3 reads TGTGCCAGCTCACCACCGGGGACAGAATCCTACAATGAGCAGTTCTTC.

This clonotype occurred a few times. This sequence joins TRBV4-2 and TRBJ2-2, with TRBD1 identical over 7 bases. Unmatched junction bases numbered 4, after V lost 0 bases and J lost 0 bases. The CDR3 is 17 residues long. Germline V lookup: CDR1 LGHNA, CDR2 YNFKEQ. CDR3: CASSQDPDRSNTGELFF. The CDR3, as DNA: TGTGCCAGCAGCCAAGATCCGGACAGGTCGAACACCGGGGAGCTGTTTTTT.

This clonotype was counted only a few times. V and J are TRBV7-9 and TRBJ2-2, with TRBD1 matching over 8 bases. The CDR3 contains 15 residues. V trimming: 4 bases; J trimming: 7 bases; junction bases outside the gene matches: 8. Per the germline V gene, CDR1 is SEHNR and CDR2 is FQNEAQ (reference sequence). The CDR3 loop is CASSSGTGDLGELFF. Here the CDR3 DNA reads TGTGCCAGCAGCTCCGGGACAGGCGATCTCGGGGAGCTGTTTTTT.

This clonotype was observed a handful of times. The chain has TRBV10-3 and TRBJ2-1; 8 bases map to TRBD1. Germline V gene sequence: CDR1 ENHRY, CDR2 SYGVKD. The CDR3 length is 17 residues. Losses at the gene ends were 8 bases for V and 2 bases for J; bases not matched to a gene: 14. The CDR3 here is CAILADRGQDPYNEQFF. The CDR3 coding sequence is TGTGCCATCCTGGCGGACCGGGGACAGGACCCCTACAATGAGCAGTTCTTC.

The rearrangement uses TRBV6-5 and TRBJ1-5; 8 bases match TRBD1. This CDR3 has 16 residues. Looked up from germline, CDR1 is MNHEY and CDR2 is SVGAGI. Germline trimming cut 4 bases from V and 2 bases from J; bases unmatched to any gene: 7. The CDR3 DNA reads as TGTGCCAGCAGTTCAGGAGGACAGGGAGGCAATCAGCCCCAGCATTTT. This gives the protein CASSSGGQGGNQPQHF.

This chain joins TRBV30 and TRBJ1-1, with D possibly TRBD1 on 5 matching bases. The CDR3 sequence is 12 residues long. The germline V and J ends were trimmed by 3 bases and 4 bases, with 9 bases remaining between them. CDR1 GTSNPN and CDR2 SVGIG come from the germline V gene (reference sequence). CDR3 sequence reads: CAWRITGTEAFF. In DNA form, the CDR3 reads TGTGCCTGGAGAATCACAGGCACTGAAGCTTTCTTT.

This clonotype was counted at least ten times. This chain connects TRBV12-3 or TRBV12-4 to TRBJ2-3; TRBD1 is a possible D gene (6 bases). V lost 4 bases and J lost 1, with 12 bases in between. The CDR3 covers 15 residues. The DNA for the CDR3 is TGTGCCAGCAGTTCAGGGGTCCCTGGCACAGATACGCAGTATTTT. Its translation: CASSSGVPGTDTQYF.

This chain joins TRBV4-1 and TRBJ2-6, with TRBD2 matching over 10 bases. With V trimmed by 0 bases and J by 4 bases, 12 bases remained unmatched. This CDR3 is built from 20 residues. Germline loops: CDR1 MGHRA, CDR2 YSYEKL. The DNA for the CDR3 is TGCGCCAGCAGCCAAGAAGGTCGAGCGGGGGGGCAGGCCGGGGCCAACGTCCTGACTTTC. This encodes CASSQEGRAGGQAGANVLTF.

This clonotype was observed a few times. V usage is TRBV12-3 or TRBV12-4 and J usage is TRBJ2-5; D is uncertain. The germline V and J ends were trimmed by 3 bases and 0 bases, with 8 bases remaining between them. The CDR3 loop spans 14 amino acids. This CDR3 reads CASSFLHNQETQYF. As DNA, the CDR3 is TGTGCCAGCAGTTTTCTACATAACCAAGAGACCCAGTACTTC.

The table lists this clonotype with a few counts. The chain links TRBV19 to TRBJ2-1; D remains unclear. Germline CDR1 LNHDA, CDR2 SQIVND (reference sequence). V lost 3 bases to trimming and J lost 0 bases, with 15 bases between them. The length of the CDR3 is 17 residues. CDR3 residues: CASSMGWTLSSYNEQFF. CDR3 sequence (DNA): TGTGCCAGTAGTATGGGCTGGACCTTAAGCTCCTACAATGAGCAGTTCTTC.

The chain has TRBV5-4 and TRBJ1-2; no firm D call. Germline CDR1 is SGHNT and CDR2 is YYREEE (reference sequence). This CDR3 has 13 amino acids. V dropped 1 base and J dropped 11 bases, with 15 bases sitting between them. CDR3 nucleotide sequence: TGTGCCAGCAGCTTGCGAGGGCAGGACTTATACACCTTC. Its protein is CASSLRGQDLYTF.

This clonotype came up many times. The CDR3 bases are TGTGCCAGCAGCTTACTAGCGGGAGCCAAAAACATTCAGTACTTC. It specifies CASSLLAGAKNIQYF. V and J are TRBV7-6 and TRBJ2-4; 8 bases map to TRBD2. The ends lost 2 bases at V and 0 bases at J; junction bases unmatched: 0. Germline lookup yields CDR1 SGHVS and CDR2 FNYEAQ. This CDR3 has 15 amino acids.

J is TRBJ2-2 and V is TRBV25-1, with TRBD2 matching 7 bases. J was trimmed by 0 bases and V by 3 bases; bases with no gene match: 4. Germline V gives CDR1 MGHDK, CDR2 SYGVNS. The CDR3 spans 16 residues. CDR3 amino acids: CASSEAGAANTGELFF. CDR3 DNA sequence: TGTGCCAGCAGTGAGGCGGGAGCAGCGAACACCGGGGAGCTGTTTTTT.

This chain uses TRBV2 with TRBJ2-7; TRBD2 might be the D (5 bases). Germline CDR1 and CDR2: SNHLY and FYNNEI. V shed 7 bases and J shed 11 bases, with 18 bases lying between them. The CDR3 spans 12 residues. The CDR3 protein is CASKQGDSEEYF. The CDR3 DNA reads as TGTGCCAGCAAACAAGGTGATTCGGAGGAGTACTTC.

This clonotype was seen a few times. The chain is built from TRBV12-3 or TRBV12-4 and TRBJ2-7; D may be TRBD2 (6 bases). The CDR3 spans 15 residues. Between the trimmed V and J ends, which lost 3 bases and 2 bases, there was a span of 14 bases. DNA for the CDR3: TGTGCCAGCAGTTTTGGCGGGGCTCTCCCCTACGAGCAGTACTTC. This sequence encodes CASSFGGALPYEQYF.

This clonotype was seen a few times. The gene calls are TRBV7-2 and TRBJ2-5; TRBD1 aligns across 7 bases. The J segment lost 3 bases and the V segment lost 0 bases, leaving 4 bases of the junction unmatched. The CDR3 spans 15 residues. CDR1 SGHTA and CDR2 FQGNSA come from the germline V gene. The CDR3 reads CASSLAGTAKETQYF. The CDR3 DNA reads TGTGCCAGCAGCTTAGCTGGGACAGCCAAAGAGACCCAGTACTTC.

The CDR3 coding sequence is TGTGCCAGCAGTTCTGCCTTAACTAGCAGACAAGAGACCCAGTACTTC. Translating it yields CASSSALTSRQETQYF. The chain is built from TRBV12-3 or TRBV12-4 and TRBJ2-5, with D tentatively TRBD2 (6 bases). CDR3 size: 16 residues. The ends were cut back, 4 bases at V and 2 bases at J, with 17 bases in the middle.